This T cell receptor (beta chain) was found in a study of CD8+CD57+ T cells in acquired aplastic anemia. The V gene end was trimmed by 2 bases and the J gene end by 4 bases; junction bases not matched to a gene: 6. Germline loops: CDR1 ENHRY, CDR2 SYGVKD. This CDR3 is 17 amino acids long. About this clonotype: Its antigen is not known.

The template used for profiling TCR beta VDJ and CDR3 was genomic DNA. TCRdb reanalysed the reads using MiXCR and keeps one entry per CDR3 protein. This table has about 190,000 distinct CDR3 sequences, about half appearing once. Study-wide results and limits: Controls and patients did not differ significantly in CD8+ Simpson's diversity.

The chain is built from TRBV10-3 and TRBJ1-6; 9 bases agree with TRBD1. Sequencing input: sorted CD4+, CD8+, or CD8+CD57+ T cells (not recorded which) from PBMCs. The TCR sequence derives from a human donor in good health, serving as a control. CDR3 region: CAISESRQGGYNSPLHF. The CDR3 DNA follows: TGTGCCATCAGTGAGAGCAGACAGGGGGGTTATAATTCACCCCTCCACTTT.